This T cell receptor beta chain was sequenced for a study of PD-1 blockade in classical Hodgkin lymphoma. Whole-study context: Intravenous nivolumab at 3 mg/kg was given to patients every 2 weeks. Study-level points and caveats: Compared with healthy donors, newly diagnosed patients reportedly showed lower baseline TCR diversity. CD4+ TCR diversity, unlike CD8+, climbed significantly by C4D1. Repertoire differences have undefined causes, possibly disease activity or prior therapy.

The table came from immunoSEQ multiplex PCR; TCRdb's copy has only in-frame clones and leaves some out. This sample carries over 70,000 clones, 89% of them seen once, and the ten largest clones take about 20%. Germline trimming cut 8 bases from V and 2 bases from J; bases unmatched to any gene: 6. The CDR3 runs 15 residues. The germline V gene has CDR1 LNHDA and CDR2 SQIVND (reference sequence). With no exception, relapse followed autologous stem cell transplantation in all patients, and brentuximab vedotin exposure varied. On this clone: Its antigen is still unknown.

The sequence came from a human donor with classical Hodgkin lymphoma. The chain recombines TRBV19 with TRBJ2-2; 9 bases fit TRBD2. This specimen was peripheral blood mononuclear cells (PBMCs), taken at baseline. This chain's CDR3 is CASATGTSNTGELFF. CDR3 coding DNA: TGTGCCAGTGCAACCGGGACTAGCAACACCGGGGAGCTGTTTTTT.